This T cell receptor (beta chain) was retrieved from a study of beta chain features in type 1 diabetes. Study-level information: Healthy donors and patients had similar age, gender and cell yields.

Study conclusions and caveats: The study found moderately but significantly shorter TCRB CDR3s in all four CD4+ subsets of Type 1 diabetes patients.

CD45RO/CCR7/CD25/CD127/CD95/CD27 staining was used to isolate CD4+ naive, central memory, regulatory and stem cell-like memory cells by sorting. Populations isolated by sorting all had purity greater than 95%. The germline V gene has CDR1 SQVTM and CDR2 ANQGSEA. Germline trimming cut 5 bases from V and 2 bases from J; bases unmatched to any gene: 10. This CDR3 is built from 15 residues. The table lists this clone with a few counts. Its antigen is undetermined. As every portion of the isolated RNA was reverse transcribed, the sequencing read expressed TCRB transcripts. Measured with immunoSEQ multiplex PCR; TCRdb has only the in-frame clones, and not every one. The profile shows 900,000 or so clones, roughly 16% of them singletons.

The rearrangement uses TRBV29-1 and TRBJ2-3, with 7 bases that match TRBD1. The clonotype originates from a woman younger than 30 in good health. Sequenced input: naive CD4+ T cells from blood. CDR3: CSVRGQSGDTDTQYF. The CDR3 nucleotides read TGCAGCGTTAGGGGACAGAGTGGAGACACAGATACGCAGTATTTT.